This entry concerns a single T cell receptor beta chain. Its antigen remains unidentified. The data are from a study of CD8+ T cells in alopecia areata. Study results and caveats: Patients shared TCRs less clearly than mice did, possibly owing to HLA.

The study team obtained lesional scalp punch biopsies and peripheral blood from alopecia areata patients. In each case, RNA was isolated and then reverse transcribed into cDNA as the sequencing template. Generated by immunoSEQ multiplex PCR, the TCRdb table keeps only in-frame clones and is missing some. The table has 150,000 or so clones, about 89% seen once. Looked up from germline, CDR1 is SGHVS and CDR2 is FQNEAQ. The germline V and J ends were trimmed by 4 bases and 6 bases, with 16 bases remaining between them. The CDR3 has 16 amino acids. The sequence came from a human donor with alopecia areata. The sequencing used CD8+ T cells sorted from blood, collected at week 0. The rearrangement uses TRBV7-8 and TRBJ1-6; maybe TRBD1 (6 bases). CDR3 DNA sequence: TGTGCCAGCAGCTCTCCGGGGGGCGCAGGTAATTCACCCCTCCACTTT. Residues: CASSSPGGAGNSPLHF.